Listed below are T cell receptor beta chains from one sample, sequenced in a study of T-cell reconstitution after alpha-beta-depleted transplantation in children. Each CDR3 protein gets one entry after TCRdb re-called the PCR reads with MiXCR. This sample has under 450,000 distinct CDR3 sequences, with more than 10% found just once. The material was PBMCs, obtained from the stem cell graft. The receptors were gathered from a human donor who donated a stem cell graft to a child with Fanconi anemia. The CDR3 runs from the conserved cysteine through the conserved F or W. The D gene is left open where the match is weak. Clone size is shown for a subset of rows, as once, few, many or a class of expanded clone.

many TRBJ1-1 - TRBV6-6 CASSSVTEAFF TGTGCCAGCAGCTCGGTCACTGAAGCTTTCTTT
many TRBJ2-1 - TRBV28 CASSPLEDLLDNEQFF TGTGCCAGCAGCCCTCTCGAGGACCTACTTGACAATGAGCAGTTCTTC
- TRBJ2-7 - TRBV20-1 CSAGRRIPPEQYF TGCAGTGCCGGACGACGGATCCCTCCCGAGCAGTACTTC
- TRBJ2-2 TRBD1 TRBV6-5 CASSYTRQGSTGELFF TGTGCCAGCAGTTACACCAGACAGGGGAGCACCGGGGAGCTGTTTTTT
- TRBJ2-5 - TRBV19 CASSIDLEETQYF TGTGCCAGTAGTATAGATTTGGAGGAGACCCAGTACTTC
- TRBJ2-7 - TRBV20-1 CSARMITGLSGQYF TGCAGTGCTAGGATGATAACCGGGCTCTCGGGGCAGTACTTC
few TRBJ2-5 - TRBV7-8 CASSPQSQETQYF TGTGCCAGCAGCCCTCAGAGCCAGGAGACCCAGTACTTC
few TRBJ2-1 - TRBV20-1 CSASSDSEQFF TGCAGTGCTAGTAGCGATAGTGAGCAGTTCTTC
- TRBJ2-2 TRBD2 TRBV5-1 CASSPTSVNTGELFF TGCGCCAGCAGCCCAACTAGCGTAAACACCGGGGAGCTGTTTTTT
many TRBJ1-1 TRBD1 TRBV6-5 CASQTGPNTEAFF TGTGCCAGCCAGACAGGGCCGAACACTGAAGCTTTCTTT
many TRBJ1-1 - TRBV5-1 CASSFTGSGGLRNTEAFF TGCGCCAGCAGCTTTACAGGGTCGGGAGGCCTTCGGAACACTGAAGCTTTCTTT
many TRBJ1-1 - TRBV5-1 CASSAGPGDGEAFF TGCGCCAGCAGCGCCGGGCCTGGGGACGGTGAAGCTTTCTTT
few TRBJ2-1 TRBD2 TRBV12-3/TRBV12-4 CASSLAGGDNNEQFF TGTGCCAGCAGTCTAGCGGGGGGGGATAACAATGAGCAGTTCTTC
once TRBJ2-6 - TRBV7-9 CASSSTGTGANVLTF TGTGCCAGCAGCTCCACAGGGACTGGGGCCAACGTCCTGACTTTC
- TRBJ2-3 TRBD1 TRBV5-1 CASSPGQFTDTQYF TGCGCCAGCAGCCCGGGACAGTTCACAGATACGCAGTATTTT
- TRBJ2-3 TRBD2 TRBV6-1 CASSIAGGPQDTQYF TGTGCCAGCAGTATAGCGGGGGGCCCTCAAGATACGCAGTATTTT
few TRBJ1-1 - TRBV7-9 CASLNTSPPSAAFF TGTGCCAGCCTCAATACCTCTCCCCCCTCAGCAGCTTTCTTT
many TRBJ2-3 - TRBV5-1 CASNQGWPDTQYF TGCGCCAGCAATCAGGGTTGGCCAGATACGCAGTATTTT
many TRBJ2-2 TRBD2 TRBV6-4 CASSLLAGDTGELFF TGTGCCAGCAGCCTCCTAGCGGGGGACACCGGGGAGCTGTTTTTT
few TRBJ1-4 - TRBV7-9 CASSLAGWPKLFF TGTGCCAGCAGCTTAGCAGGGTGGCCTAAACTGTTTTTT
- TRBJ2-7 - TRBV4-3 CASSQDLETGRYEQYF TGCGCCAGCAGCCAAGATTTAGAGACAGGACGCTACGAGCAGTACTTC
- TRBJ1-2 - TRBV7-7 CASSFLIPTWNYGYTF TGTGCCAGCAGCTTTCTAATCCCGACATGGAACTATGGCTACACCTTC
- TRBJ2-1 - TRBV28 CATSSGDSYNEQFF TGTGCCACATCGTCGGGGGACTCCTACAATGAGCAGTTCTTC
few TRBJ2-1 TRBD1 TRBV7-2 CASSSIGQDRGNEQFF TGTGCCAGCAGCTCGATAGGCCAGGACAGGGGAAATGAGCAGTTCTTC
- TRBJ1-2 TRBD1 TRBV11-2 CASSQGSSGGYGYTF TGTGCCAGCAGCCAAGGGTCTTCAGGGGGCTATGGCTACACCTTC
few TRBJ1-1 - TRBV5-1 CASSPVMNTEAFF TGCGCCAGCAGTCCAGTTATGAACACTGAAGCTTTCTTT
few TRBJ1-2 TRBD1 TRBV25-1 CASSGFRGTNYGYTF TGTGCCAGCAGTGGATTCAGGGGGACCAACTATGGCTACACCTTC
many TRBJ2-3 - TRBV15 CATSRDLGNTQYF TGTGCCACCAGCAGGGACTTGGGAAATACGCAGTATTTT